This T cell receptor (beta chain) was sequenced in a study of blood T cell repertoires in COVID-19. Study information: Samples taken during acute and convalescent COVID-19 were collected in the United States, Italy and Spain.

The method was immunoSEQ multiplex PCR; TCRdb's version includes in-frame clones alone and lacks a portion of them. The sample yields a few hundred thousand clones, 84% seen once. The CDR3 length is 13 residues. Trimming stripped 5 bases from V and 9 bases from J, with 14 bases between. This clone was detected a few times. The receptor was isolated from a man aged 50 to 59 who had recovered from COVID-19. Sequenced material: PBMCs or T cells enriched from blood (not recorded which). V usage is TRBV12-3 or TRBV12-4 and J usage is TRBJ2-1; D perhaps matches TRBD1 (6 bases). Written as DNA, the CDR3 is TGTGCCAGCAGTCCGACAGGTTCTCCTGAGCAGTTCTTC. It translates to CASSPTGSPEQFF.